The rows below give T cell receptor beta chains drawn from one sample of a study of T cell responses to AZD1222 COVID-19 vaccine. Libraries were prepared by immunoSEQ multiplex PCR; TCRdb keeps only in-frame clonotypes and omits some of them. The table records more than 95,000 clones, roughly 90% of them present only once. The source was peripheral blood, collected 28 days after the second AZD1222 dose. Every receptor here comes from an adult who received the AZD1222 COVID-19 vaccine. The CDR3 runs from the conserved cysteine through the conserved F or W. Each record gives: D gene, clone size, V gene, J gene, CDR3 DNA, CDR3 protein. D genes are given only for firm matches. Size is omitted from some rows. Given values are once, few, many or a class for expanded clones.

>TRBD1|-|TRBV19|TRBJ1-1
TGTGCCTCACGGACAGGGAACACTGAAGCTTTCTTT
CASRTGNTEAFF
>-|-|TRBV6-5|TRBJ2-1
TGTGCCAGCAGCCGAACGAGGGGGGGCAATGAGCAGTTCTTC
CASSRTRGGNEQFF
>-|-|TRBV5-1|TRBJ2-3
TGCGCCAGCAGCTTGGCGGGGGATACGCAGTATTTT
CASSLAGDTQYF
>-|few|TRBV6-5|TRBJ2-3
TGTGCCAGCATACTGGGCTGGGGGTCGGCAGATACGCAGTATTTT
CASILGWGSADTQYF
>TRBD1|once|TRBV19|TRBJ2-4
TGTGCCAGTAGTCCTAGTGACAGGGTTGACAAAAACATTCAGTACTTC
CASSPSDRVDKNIQYF
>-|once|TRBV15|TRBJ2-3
TGTGCCACCAGCACACTATTCGGGACCTTAAACACAGATACGCAGTATTTT
CATSTLFGTLNTDTQYF
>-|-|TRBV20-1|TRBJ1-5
TGCAGTGCTAGTCCCAGCCAGGTAGGGCCCCAGCATTTT
CSASPSQVGPQHF
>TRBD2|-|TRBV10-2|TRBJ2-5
TGCGCCAGCAGGGGGACTAGCGGGAGTCTCGAGACCCAGTACTTC
CASRGTSGSLETQYF
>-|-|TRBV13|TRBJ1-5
TGTGCCAGCAGCGCAGGCGGCCACAATCAGCCCCAGCATTTT
CASSAGGHNQPQHF
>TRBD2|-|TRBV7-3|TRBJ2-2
TGTGCCAGCAGCTCCCGAGAAGCGGGAAGGAACACCGGGGAGCTGTTTTTT
CASSSREAGRNTGELFF
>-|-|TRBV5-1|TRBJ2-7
TGCGCCAGCAGCTTCGGGCAGGGGGGTACCTACGAGCAGTACTTC
CASSFGQGGTYEQYF
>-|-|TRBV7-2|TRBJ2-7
TGTGCCAGCAGCTCGGTTGGTGTTTACGAGCAGTACTTC
CASSSVGVYEQYF
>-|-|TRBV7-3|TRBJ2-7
TGTGCCAGCGCCAATGACGGGACTGCTTACGAGCAGTACTTC
CASANDGTAYEQYF
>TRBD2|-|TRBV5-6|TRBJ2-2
TGTGCCAGCAGCTTAAGACTAGCGGGGGATCACACCGGGGAGCTGTTTTTT
CASSLRLAGDHTGELFF
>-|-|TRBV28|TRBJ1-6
TGTGCCAGCAGTTTAATGGCCAATTCACCCCTCCACTTT
CASSLMANSPLHF
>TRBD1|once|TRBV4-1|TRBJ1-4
TGCGCCAGCAGCAGGGGACAGCCAGCAACTAATGAAAAACTGTTTTTT
CASSRGQPATNEKLFF
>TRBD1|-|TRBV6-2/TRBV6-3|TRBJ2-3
TGTGCCAGCAGCCTAGGACAGGGAAGCACAGATACGCAGTATTTT
CASSLGQGSTDTQYF
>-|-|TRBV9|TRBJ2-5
TGTGCCAGCAGCGATACAGGGAACCAAGAGACCCAGTACTTC
CASSDTGNQETQYF
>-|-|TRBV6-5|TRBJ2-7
TGTGCCAGCAGTTTAAACTTAGCCTCGTCCTACGAGCAGTACTTC
CASSLNLASSYEQYF
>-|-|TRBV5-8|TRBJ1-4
TGTGCCAGCAGCCCAACAGGGTTCGGCGAAAAACTGTTTTTT
CASSPTGFGEKLFF
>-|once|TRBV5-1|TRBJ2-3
TGCGCCAGCAGCTTGGACTCGGGTAGCACAGATACGCAGTATTTT
CASSLDSGSTDTQYF
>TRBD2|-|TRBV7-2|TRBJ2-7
TGTGCCAGCAGCTTAGCGGGACTAGCGGGTTACTACGAGCAGTACTTC
CASSLAGLAGYYEQYF
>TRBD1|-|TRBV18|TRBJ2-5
TGTGCCAGCTCACCAGGGACAGGGAAAAAAGAGACCCAGTACTTC
CASSPGTGKKETQYF
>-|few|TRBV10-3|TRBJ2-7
TGTGCCACCCGCTATGGGGCAGGAGCCACCTACGAGCAGTACTTC
CATRYGAGATYEQYF
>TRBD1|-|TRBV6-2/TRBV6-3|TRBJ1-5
TGTGCCAGCAGCCGGGACAGCGGGACCCTTTCGCATTTT
CASSRDSGTLSHF
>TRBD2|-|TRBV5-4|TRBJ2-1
TGTGCCAGCATCCTGACAGACCTCGGGGGGGCTGATGAGCAGTTCTTC
CASILTDLGGADEQFF
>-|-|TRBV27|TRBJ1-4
TGTGCCAGCAGCCGAACGGGCAATGAAAAACTGTTTTTT
CASSRTGNEKLFF
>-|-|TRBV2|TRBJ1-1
TGTGCCAGCAGTGTTCAGGGGAACACTGAAGCTTTCTTT
CASSVQGNTEAFF